This T cell receptor (beta chain) is drawn from a study of blood T cell repertoires in COVID-19 (dated by TCRdb to 2018 to 2020). In the study overall: Samples from collaborators originated in the United States, Italy and Spain and spanned both the acute and convalescent phases of COVID-19. The material from the prospective study consisted of cDNA or gDNA derived from T cells, B-cell-depleted T cells, or PBMCs. The samples were drawn from the first 160 participants of the ongoing ImmuneRACE study and from 1,200 or so subjects provided by 6 global collaborators. Where HLA class I and class II types were available, the types were taken from metadata supplied by the sample provider, not from assay-based typing. Deeply sampled blood TCRbeta repertoires from subjects exposed to, actively infected with, or recovered from COVID-19 were included in the dataset. The repertoires were released in a freely available public database intended as a resource for research on the immune response to SARS-CoV-2. Sample metadata almost always included a de-identified subject ID, COVID-19 status, age in years and sex. Overall study results and their limits: How much clinical and demographic metadata was included differed by source and by participant, and the metadata was provided uncurated.

Note on this clone: Its antigen is still unknown. Base-call qualities are not available, and no considerably larger clone is one nucleotide away.

In the prospective study, participants were about 18 to 90 years old, resided in approximately 25 geographic areas of the United States, and were enrolled through a virtual design. In the prospective study, participants were assigned to cohorts based on the clinical history participants reported in a screening survey and a study questionnaire. Each participant in the prospective study had whole blood, serum and a nasopharyngeal or oropharyngeal swab collected by mobile phlebotomists. Prospective study participants could optionally give additional blood draws and questionnaires over an approximately 2-month period. Prospective study blood samples were shipped either frozen or at room temperature before DNA extraction. From V the trimming removes 4 bases and from J it removes 7 bases, while the gene matches leave 12 bases of the junction unaccounted for. Looking up the germline V gene (reference sequence) yields CDR1 SGHNT and CDR2 YYREEE. From cysteine to phenylalanine, the CDR3 is 16 amino acids long. Only the CDR3 DNA stays, 48 bases, in frame from base 1.

TCRbeta CDR3 regions were amplified from genomic DNA by means of the immunoSEQ Assay, a bias-controlled multiplex PCR. The study's own analysis went as follows. The number of nucleated cells in each sample was estimated from the amplification of reference gene primers within the assay. To quantify the absolute abundance of each unique TCRbeta CDR3 rearrangement, sequence reads were collapsed and filtered. Productive Simpson clonality was computed per sample as the square root of Simpson's diversity index over productive rearrangements. TCRdb mirrors the immuneACCESS table, restricted to in-frame sequences. Some clones are absent from its copies; in checked studies, under half trace to an unresolved V gene, and the reason for the others is unknown. The V and J calls and clone size were taken over from that table, and D and trimming were inferred from the DNA. In this sample the table shows 300,000 to 350,000 clones, 86% of which occur a single time. 4% to 5% of the sample is in the top ten clones.

This TCR came from a middle-aged woman with acute COVID-19. Specimen: PBMCs or T cells enriched from blood (not recorded which). The sequence is built from TRBV5-4 and TRBJ1-4, with 8 bases aligning to TRBD1. The nucleotides read TGTGCCAGCAGCCCGGGGGTTTTGGACAGGGCTGAAAAACTGTTTTTT. Translation gives CASSPGVLDRAEKLFF.